These 2 T cell receptor beta chains came from one sample sequenced in a study of T cells in Graves' hyperthyroidism and ophthalmopathy (dated 2019 in TCRdb). Library prep was done by multiplex PCR. Sequencing was carried out with an Illumina HiSeq 2000. TCR beta CDR3 regions were amplified from RNA transcripts. A first-round RT-PCR of the TCR CDR3 used the HTBI primer set with the Qiagen OneStep RT-PCR kit. TCRdb reworked the public reads: Q25 trimming with fastp, MiXCR clone assembly, productive beta chains retained. A single entry per CDR3 protein holds the most common genes and DNA from its merged rows. The sample records some 200,000 distinct CDR3 sequences, less than 20% of which are singletons. The ten largest clones represent about half of the sample. Sequences were obtained from blood. The origin of the receptors is a woman aged 50 to 65 with Graves' hyperthyroidism.

The sample holds a few counts of this clonotype. The rearrangement uses TRBV2 and TRBJ2-7; 11 bases align to TRBD2. Trimming took 4 bases from V and 5 from J; bases not matched to a gene: 4. The germline V gene has CDR1 SNHLY and CDR2 FYNNEI. The CDR3 is 14 residues long. The CDR3, as DNA: TGTGCCAGCAGTGCCGGGACTAGCGGACACGAGCAGTACTTC. Amino acid sequence: CASSAGTSGHEQYF.

This clonotype has ten or more counts. This chain uses TRBV7-9 with TRBJ2-5; D may correspond to TRBD1 or TRBD2 (5 bases each). V shed 6 bases and J shed 1 base, with 12 bases lying between them. The V gene's germline CDR1 is SEHNR and CDR2 FQNEAQ (reference sequence). The CDR3 consists of 14 residues. CDR3 residues: CASRQAGGQETQYF. In DNA form, the CDR3 reads TGTGCCAGCAGACAGGCGGGCGGCCAAGAGACCCAGTACTTC.